Listed below are T cell receptor beta chains from one sample, sequenced in a study of shared clonotypes between healthy human individuals. Assay used: immunoSEQ multiplex PCR; TCRdb lists only in-frame clones, some missing. The data show around 510,000 clones, roughly 95% seen once. The specimen was naive CD4+ T cells sorted from blood. Every receptor here comes from a young woman in good health. CDR3s include the opening cysteine and the closing phenylalanine or tryptophan. The D gene is left open where the match is weak.

length	D	V	J	DNA	CDR3
17	.	TRBV27	TRBJ2-1	TGTGCCAGCAGTCCCTCGCTGGCGATAGGCCTATACAATGAGCAGTTCTTC	CASSPSLAIGLYNEQFF
11	.	TRBV30	TRBJ2-7	TGTGCCTGGGGGTTCCAGTACGAGCAGTACTTC	CAWGFQYEQYF
15	TRBD1	TRBV2	TRBJ1-4	TGTGCCAGCAGTGAAGGACAGGGCCGAAATGAAAAACTGTTTTTT	CASSEGQGRNEKLFF
18	TRBD1	TRBV4-1	TRBJ2-3	TGCGCCAGCATTCCGGGACAGGGATCTAGTATGGCCACAGATACGCAGTATTTT	CASIPGQGSSMATDTQYF
15	.	TRBV6-5	TRBJ1-1	TGTGCCAGCAGTTACGGGGGGCAGGGGAACACTGAAGCTTTCTTT	CASSYGGQGNTEAFF
15	.	TRBV5-5	TRBJ1-2	TGTGCCAGCACCAAATTCGCTCCGGGTAACTATGGCTACACCTTC	CASTKFAPGNYGYTF
15	.	TRBV7-9	TRBJ1-4	TGTGCCAGCAGCTCGGAGCAATTGACTAATGAAAAACTGTTTTTT	CASSSEQLTNEKLFF
13	TRBD1	TRBV18	TRBJ1-4	TGTGCCAGCTCACCCAGGGGGACACAAGAACTGTTTTTT	CASSPRGTQELFF
14	TRBD1	TRBV28	TRBJ1-5	TGTGCCAGCAGAGGGACAGGGGAGAATCAGCCCCAGCATTTT	CASRGTGENQPQHF
15	.	TRBV5-6	TRBJ2-3	TGTGCCAGCAGCTTGGGGCCCAGGGGGGCAGATACGCAGTATTTT	CASSLGPRGADTQYF
13	.	TRBV19	TRBJ1-1	TGTGCCAGTAGTATCGGGGCCGACACTGAAGCTTTCTTT	CASSIGADTEAFF
14	.	TRBV9	TRBJ2-7	TGTGCCAGCAGCTCAGACGGTAGATCCTACGAGCAGTACTTC	CASSSDGRSYEQYF